The sequence of this T cell receptor (beta chain) was determined in a study of blood T cell repertoires in COVID-19. V lost 3 bases to trimming and J lost 0 bases, with 13 bases between them. The CDR3 length is 16 residues. The V gene's germline CDR1 is KGHSH and CDR2 LQKENI. Profiled with immunoSEQ multiplex PCR; TCRdb holds only in-frame clones, not every one. The profile shows roughly 150,000 clones, 82% of them singletons. Sequenced sample: peripheral blood. The TCR comes from a woman older than 75 with acute or convalescent COVID-19. The gene calls are TRBV18 and TRBJ2-3, with a possible D match to TRBD1 (6 bases). The DNA for the CDR3 is TGTGCCAGCTCACCCTACGGGACATCGAGCACAGATACGCAGTATTTT. Residues: CASSPYGTSSTDTQYF.